The rows below give T cell receptor beta chains drawn from one sample of a study of response to subunit inactivated influenza vaccine. TCRdb redid the calling of the RT-PCR reads with MiXCR, one entry per CDR3 protein. The sample shows more than 450,000 distinct CDR3 sequences, roughly 8.2% of them seen only once. Sequences were derived from PBMCs from blood, sampled roughly 24 months after vaccination. The receptor set was obtained from a man between 50 and 75 years old who received an inactivated influenza vaccine. Each CDR3 is given with its conserved first and last residue. Fields, in order: clone size, J gene, V gene, CDR3 length, CDR3 protein. The listing skips clone size in some rows; elsewhere it reads once, few, many or a size class.

clone_size: many; j_call: TRBJ2-3; v_call: TRBV12-3/TRBV12-4; cdr3_length: 16; cdr3_aa: CASSLVRGRFTDTQYF
clone_size: few; j_call: TRBJ2-5; v_call: TRBV10-3; cdr3_length: 16; cdr3_aa: CAISPSGPQQEETQYF
clone_size: few; j_call: TRBJ2-1; v_call: TRBV20-1; cdr3_length: 15; cdr3_aa: CSASVINRGRNEQFF
clone_size: -; j_call: TRBJ2-7; v_call: TRBV6-2/TRBV6-3; cdr3_length: 12; cdr3_aa: CASSYLLYEQYF
clone_size: -; j_call: TRBJ2-3; v_call: TRBV7-3; cdr3_length: 17; cdr3_aa: CASSLQDPTTPEDTQYF
clone_size: -; j_call: TRBJ1-1; v_call: TRBV10-3; cdr3_length: 18; cdr3_aa: CAISAGDRGSGGYTEAFF
clone_size: few; j_call: TRBJ1-3; v_call: TRBV20-1; cdr3_length: 12; cdr3_aa: CSASMSGNTIYF
clone_size: few; j_call: TRBJ2-1; v_call: TRBV6-2/TRBV6-3; cdr3_length: 11; cdr3_aa: CASSSFGEQFF
clone_size: many; j_call: TRBJ2-5; v_call: TRBV20-1; cdr3_length: 12; cdr3_aa: CSATVIMETQYF
clone_size: -; j_call: TRBJ2-3; v_call: TRBV28; cdr3_length: 15; cdr3_aa: CASHGQRGGSNTQYF
clone_size: many; j_call: TRBJ2-7; v_call: TRBV11-2; cdr3_length: 14; cdr3_aa: CASSLDIGGREQYF
clone_size: -; j_call: TRBJ1-1; v_call: TRBV20-1; cdr3_length: 13; cdr3_aa: CSARRDSNTEAFF
clone_size: many; j_call: TRBJ1-1; v_call: TRBV6-5; cdr3_length: 13; cdr3_aa: CASSLMGNTEAFF
clone_size: -; j_call: TRBJ1-2; v_call: TRBV12-3/TRBV12-4; cdr3_length: 13; cdr3_aa: CASSFRVIWGYTF
clone_size: few; j_call: TRBJ1-1; v_call: TRBV4-2; cdr3_length: 11; cdr3_aa: CASSQGDEAFF
clone_size: -; j_call: TRBJ2-1; v_call: TRBV18; cdr3_length: 15; cdr3_aa: CASSPAGGFYNEQFF
clone_size: many; j_call: TRBJ2-2; v_call: TRBV24-1; cdr3_length: 16; cdr3_aa: CATSDFGLVGTGELFF
clone_size: -; j_call: TRBJ1-1; v_call: TRBV7-8; cdr3_length: 13; cdr3_aa: CASSSDRVVEAFF
clone_size: few; j_call: TRBJ2-7; v_call: TRBV2; cdr3_length: 15; cdr3_aa: CASGSRGLGSYEQYF
clone_size: many; j_call: TRBJ2-5; v_call: TRBV5-1; cdr3_length: 14; cdr3_aa: CASSPGSLVETQYF
clone_size: few; j_call: TRBJ2-7; v_call: TRBV15; cdr3_length: 14; cdr3_aa: CATSKGRTGYEQYF
clone_size: few; j_call: TRBJ2-1; v_call: TRBV4-1; cdr3_length: 17; cdr3_aa: CASSPGLAGSRSNEQFF
clone_size: many; j_call: TRBJ2-2; v_call: TRBV20-1; cdr3_length: 15; cdr3_aa: CSASASGRFTGELFF
clone_size: -; j_call: TRBJ2-2; v_call: TRBV5-1; cdr3_length: 15; cdr3_aa: CASSSTDKNTGELFF
clone_size: few; j_call: TRBJ2-5; v_call: TRBV5-1; cdr3_length: 15; cdr3_aa: CASSITSGHQETQYF
clone_size: few; j_call: TRBJ2-1; v_call: TRBV4-2; cdr3_length: 20; cdr3_aa: CASSQAVATSGRVWVNEQFF
clone_size: few; j_call: TRBJ2-3; v_call: TRBV20-1; cdr3_length: 14; cdr3_aa: CSAPRTSAADTQYF
clone_size: -; j_call: TRBJ1-5; v_call: TRBV7-9; cdr3_length: 16; cdr3_aa: CASSLVAGSRNQPQHF
clone_size: -; j_call: TRBJ2-3; v_call: TRBV12-3/TRBV12-4; cdr3_length: 16; cdr3_aa: CASSLRSGRRPDTQYF
clone_size: -; j_call: TRBJ2-5; v_call: TRBV28; cdr3_length: 14; cdr3_aa: CASRPTGERETQYF
clone_size: many; j_call: TRBJ1-4; v_call: TRBV15; cdr3_length: 13; cdr3_aa: CATSTGIGEKLFF
clone_size: many; j_call: TRBJ1-5; v_call: TRBV7-9; cdr3_length: 14; cdr3_aa: CASSLEHGNQPQHF
clone_size: few; j_call: TRBJ2-7; v_call: TRBV20-1; cdr3_length: 15; cdr3_aa: CSASRVTGATREQYF
clone_size: few; j_call: TRBJ2-3; v_call: TRBV27; cdr3_length: 15; cdr3_aa: CASTPRLAGTDTQYF
clone_size: many; j_call: TRBJ2-5; v_call: TRBV28; cdr3_length: 16; cdr3_aa: CASTSKGSGSSGTQYF
clone_size: -; j_call: TRBJ2-7; v_call: TRBV2; cdr3_length: 14; cdr3_aa: CASGLEGTSYEQYF
clone_size: few; j_call: TRBJ2-7; v_call: TRBV4-3; cdr3_length: 15; cdr3_aa: CASSQGSRASRQGYF
clone_size: few; j_call: TRBJ2-7; v_call: TRBV16; cdr3_length: 16; cdr3_aa: CASSQSGQGATYEQYF
clone_size: many; j_call: TRBJ2-1; v_call: TRBV5-1; cdr3_length: 14; cdr3_aa: CASSLVGIYNEQFF
clone_size: -; j_call: TRBJ1-2; v_call: TRBV24-1; cdr3_length: 14; cdr3_aa: CATSDLTANYGYTF
clone_size: -; j_call: TRBJ2-2; v_call: TRBV5-5; cdr3_length: 14; cdr3_aa: CASSGSRFTGELFF
clone_size: -; j_call: TRBJ2-2; v_call: TRBV20-1; cdr3_length: 12; cdr3_aa: CSARDKRPALFF
clone_size: many; j_call: TRBJ2-7; v_call: TRBV5-1; cdr3_length: 12; cdr3_aa: CASSGNRVEQYF
clone_size: many; j_call: TRBJ1-3; v_call: TRBV6-5; cdr3_length: 16; cdr3_aa: CASSSHTGGTGNTIYF
clone_size: many; j_call: TRBJ2-2; v_call: TRBV6-2/TRBV6-3; cdr3_length: 17; cdr3_aa: CASSYSAGAPLTGELFF
clone_size: few; j_call: TRBJ2-7; v_call: TRBV4-3; cdr3_length: 15; cdr3_aa: CASSQERPGFYEQYF
clone_size: -; j_call: TRBJ2-7; v_call: TRBV20-1; cdr3_length: 18; cdr3_aa: CSARVSGGSRKITYEQYF
clone_size: few; j_call: TRBJ2-5; v_call: TRBV20-1; cdr3_length: 14; cdr3_aa: CSAPGLAGGETQYF
clone_size: many; j_call: TRBJ2-6; v_call: TRBV5-1; cdr3_length: 15; cdr3_aa: CASSLMTSGANVLTF
clone_size: few; j_call: TRBJ1-2; v_call: TRBV15; cdr3_length: 15; cdr3_aa: CATSREGQGLDGYTF
clone_size: few; j_call: TRBJ2-1; v_call: TRBV9; cdr3_length: 15; cdr3_aa: CASSVAGLTGHEQFF
clone_size: -; j_call: TRBJ2-1; v_call: TRBV11-2; cdr3_length: 16; cdr3_aa: CASSREAGAPYNEQFF